A single sample is the source of the 22 T cell receptor beta chains below, sequenced in a study of cytomegalovirus exposure and HLA in healthy donors. Libraries were prepared by immunoSEQ multiplex PCR; TCRdb keeps only in-frame clonotypes and omits some of them. Counted here are 150,000 to 200,000 clones, around 92% occurring once; the ten biggest clones make up 4.2%. Sequenced sample: PBMCs. These receptors were collected from a man aged 18 to 30 in good health and CMV-seropositive.

This clone was seen once. This rearrangement joins TRBV5-1 to TRBJ2-2; 9 nucleotides align to TRBD1. Germline assignment: CDR1 SGHRS and CDR2 YFSETQ. The CDR3 contains 16 residues. Trimming cost V 4 bases and J 4 bases; bases outside gene matches: 8. CDR3 sequence reads: CASSHFGTGITGELFF. Written as DNA, the CDR3 is TGCGCCAGCAGCCATTTCGGGACAGGGATCACCGGGGAGCTGTTTTTT.

The chain couples TRBV27 to TRBJ1-2; 7 bases are a match to TRBD1. V dropped 6 bases and J dropped 7; count of bases not matched to a gene: 11. Germline V lookup: CDR1 MNHEY, CDR2 SMNVEV (reference sequence). The CDR3 has 14 residues. This CDR3 is CASRPFTGESGYTF. CDR3 DNA: TGTGCCAGCAGGCCCTTTACAGGGGAGAGTGGCTACACCTTC.

V gene TRBV11-3 combines with J gene TRBJ1-1; maybe TRBD1 (6 bases). Trimming stripped 0 bases from V and 5 bases from J, with 10 bases between. CDR3 length equals 14 residues. CDR1 is SGHNT, CDR2 YENEEA, per germline. The CDR3 spells CASSLDSGETEAFF. The CDR3 nucleotides are TGTGCCAGCAGCTTAGACTCAGGGGAAACTGAAGCTTTCTTT.

This chain connects TRBV11-3 to TRBJ2-5, with a possible D match to TRBD2 (5 bases). The CDR3 extends over 14 amino acids. Trimming removed 2 bases at V and 5 bases at J, with 12 bases between. From germline, CDR1 is SGHNT and CDR2 YENEEA. CDR3 nucleotides: TGTGCCAGCAGCTTATCTGTGGGAGAGGAGACCCAGTACTTC. This translates into CASSLSVGEETQYF.

This chain uses TRBV11-1 with TRBJ1-4; TRBD1 matches 8 bases. Trimming took 1 base from V and 5 from J; bases not matched to a gene: 3. The CDR3 runs to 15 residues. Looked up from germline, CDR1 is SGHAT and CDR2 is FQDESV (reference sequence). The CDR3 region has the DNA TGTGCCAGCAGCTTAGACGGGACAGGAAATGAAAAACTGTTTTTT. Protein: CASSLDGTGNEKLFF.

The rearrangement links TRBV27 to TRBJ2-1, with 7 bases fitting TRBD2. The junction had 4 bases not matched to a gene; V was cut back by 8 bases and J by 6 bases. This CDR3 spans 12 amino acids. Per germline, CDR1 MNHEY and CDR2 SMNVEV (reference sequence). The CDR3 DNA sequence: TGTGCCAGCGGGAGGGCCTTCAATGAGCAGTTCTTC. This sequence encodes CASGRAFNEQFF.

The V call is TRBV19, the J call TRBJ2-3; the match to TRBD2 covers 9 bases. The V segment lost 1 base and the J segment 2 bases; nucleotides outside the gene matches: 1. Per the germline V gene, CDR1 is LNHDA and CDR2 is SQIVND (reference sequence). The CDR3 consists of 15 residues. CDR3 bases: TGTGCCAGTAGTATAGGACTAGCGGACACAGATACGCAGTATTTT. It codes for CASSIGLADTDTQYF.

This clone was observed once. This CDR3 reads CASSRLAWNTGELFF. In DNA, the CDR3 is TGCGCCAGCAGCCGCTTAGCGTGGAACACCGGGGAGCTGTTTTTT. The chain is built from TRBV4-1 and TRBJ2-2; TRBD2 might be the D (5 bases). With 4 bases removed from V and 1 base from J, the gap between germline ends came to 10 bases. This CDR3 is 15 amino acids long. Germline CDR1 is MGHRA and CDR2 is YSYEKL.

Note on this clone: Other DNA sequences from this sample encode an identical CDR3 as well. This chain uses TRBV9 with TRBJ2-7; 12 bases line up with TRBD2. This CDR3 has 15 amino acids. V trimming: 0 bases; J trimming: 2 bases; junction bases outside the gene matches: 0. Germline V gene data show CDR1 as SGDLS and CDR2 as YYNGEE. The CDR3 sequence is CASSVGTSGTYEQYF. The DNA for the CDR3 is TGTGCCAGCAGCGTAGGGACTAGCGGGACCTACGAGCAGTACTTC.

The genes are TRBV7-9 and TRBJ1-2; no firm D call. This CDR3 has 14 amino acids. Germline lookup yields CDR1 SEHNR and CDR2 FQNEAQ (reference sequence). V was pared by 1 base and J by 4 bases, with 10 bases between. Here the CDR3 reads CASSLDTAIYGYTF. In nucleotides, the CDR3 is TGTGCCAGCAGCTTAGATACAGCAATCTATGGCTACACCTTC. The full variable domain, rest sourced from reference TRBV7-9 and TRBJ1-2, is DTGVSQNPRHKITKRGQNVTFRCDPISEHNRLYWYRQTLGQGPEFLTYFQNEAQLEKSRLLSDRFSAERPKGSFSTLEIQRTEQGDSAMYLCASSLDTAIYGYTFGSGTRLTVV.

This sequence joins TRBV29-1 and TRBJ2-1; 8 nucleotides agree with TRBD2. CDR1 and CDR2 (germline): SQVTM, ANQGSEA. After removal of 6 bases from V and 0 bases from J, the junction contained 13 bases not matched to a gene. The CDR3 spans 17 residues. This CDR3 reads CSVTKLAVKSSYNEQFF. The DNA for the CDR3 is TGCAGCGTCACCAAACTAGCGGTAAAGAGCTCCTACAATGAGCAGTTCTTC.

V and J are TRBV18 and TRBJ1-4; 7 bases agree with TRBD1. With V trimmed by 6 bases and J by 6 bases, 16 bases remained unmatched. The germline gives CDR1 KGHSH, CDR2 LQKENI. This CDR3 spans 17 amino acids. The CDR3 is CASSTARAGQSHEKLFF. CDR3 coding DNA: TGTGCCAGCTCGACCGCGAGGGCGGGACAGAGTCATGAAAAACTGTTTTTT.

The chain couples TRBV29-1 to TRBJ2-5; D may be TRBD2 (5 bases). Germline V gene data show CDR1 as SQVTM and CDR2 as ANQGSEA. The CDR3 covers 16 residues. Trimming shortened V by 0 bases and J by 2 bases, and 16 bases separated the two germline ends. CDR3 sequence reads: CSVEDLASLNQETQYF. The CDR3 coding sequence is TGCAGCGTTGAAGATCTTGCTAGCCTGAATCAAGAGACCCAGTACTTC.

The chain joins TRBV5-6 to TRBJ2-1; TRBD2 might be the D (7 bases). Deletions cut 6 bases from V and 0 bases from J, with 22 bases between. The CDR3 has 18 amino acids. Germline V gene sequence: CDR1 SGHDT, CDR2 YYEEEE. This CDR3 is CASTPGGRGWISYNEQFF. The CDR3 bases are TGTGCCAGCACTCCCGGGGGGCGGGGCTGGATCTCCTACAATGAGCAGTTCTTC.

The V and J genes are TRBV15 and TRBJ1-4; TRBD1 agrees at 7 bases. In germline, CDR1 is LNHNV, CDR2 YYDKDF (reference sequence). CDR3 length: 18 residues. The trim removed 5 bases at V and 0 bases at J, leaving 12 bases unmatched. CDR3 DNA: TGTGCCACCAGCTCCGGGACAGCCTCTCTTGCAACTAATGAAAAACTGTTTTTT. Residues: CATSSGTASLATNEKLFF.

J is TRBJ1-2 and V is TRBV5-6; weak D call: TRBD1 (6 bases). The V and J ends lost 3 bases and 6 bases respectively, with 15 bases between them. The CDR3 spans 14 residues. Looked up from germline, CDR1 is SGHDT and CDR2 is YYEEEE. CDR3 sequence (DNA): TGTGCCAGCAGCTGGAAACAGGGTTTGAATGGCTACACCTTC. Protein product: CASSWKQGLNGYTF.

This clone has only one observation. The rearrangement links TRBV23-1 to TRBJ2-4, with D possibly matching TRBD1 (5 bases). TRBV23-1 is treated as an ORF (open reading frame) with a function not yet certain. Trimming removed 4 bases at V and 3 bases at J, with 10 bases between. The CDR3 runs 14 residues. This chain's CDR3 is CASSPSRVKNIQYF. CDR3 bases: TGCGCCAGCAGTCCAAGCAGGGTCAAAAACATTCAGTACTTC.

The chain carries TRBV27 and TRBJ2-2; 11 nucleotides match TRBD2. Trimming took 1 base from V and 7 from J; bases not matched to a gene: 8. The germline V gene encodes CDR1 MNHEY and CDR2 SMNVEV (reference sequence). This CDR3 spans 17 amino acids. CDR3 bases: TGTGCCAGCAGTTTATTGGAACTAGCGGGAGTACACGGGGAGCTGTTTTTT. This codes for CASSLLELAGVHGELFF.

The J gene is TRBJ2-2, the V gene TRBV19; D gene unclear. Germline V CDR1 and CDR2: LNHDA, SQIVND (reference sequence). The CDR3 has 14 residues. The V gene lost 1 base and the J gene lost 5 bases, with 8 bases spanning the gap. CDR3 sequence: CASSIGYGTGELFF. In DNA form, the CDR3 reads TGTGCCAGTAGTATAGGGTACGGGACCGGGGAGCTGTTTTTT.

This rearrangement joins TRBV6-6 to TRBJ2-5; perhaps TRBD2 as D (5 bases). V gave up 0 bases and J gave up 2 bases, with 10 bases separating them. Germline CDR1 MNHNY, CDR2 SVGAGI (reference sequence). The CDR3 runs to 15 residues. For the CDR3, the DNA is TGTGCCAGCAGTTACTCGGCGGGTATTCAAGAGACCCAGTACTTC. Translating it yields CASSYSAGIQETQYF.

The J gene is TRBJ1-3, the V gene TRBV19; D not resolved. The CDR3 loop spans 14 amino acids. Trimming shortened V by 6 bases and J by 0 bases, and 9 bases separated the two germline ends. The germline CDR1 and CDR2 sequences are LNHDA and SQIVND (reference sequence). The CDR3 DNA reads as TGTGCCAGTAGCTATCAAAACTCTGGAAACACCATATATTTT. It is translated as CASSYQNSGNTIYF. The full variable domain, its missing parts supplied by reference TRBV19 and TRBJ1-3, is DGGITQSPKYLFRKEGQNVTLSCEQNLNHDAMYWYRQDPGQGLRLIYYSQIVNDFQKGDIAEGYSVSREKKESFPLTVTSAQKNPTAFYLCASSYQNSGNTIYFGEGSWLTVV.

J is TRBJ2-6 and V is TRBV28; TRBD1 might be the D (6 bases). Trimming stripped 5 bases from V and 4 bases from J, with 12 bases between. The CDR3 contains 15 residues. CDR1 is MDHEN, CDR2 SYDVKM, per germline. The CDR3, as DNA: TGTGCCAGCAGTAACAGGGCCACCGGGGCCAACGTCCTGACTTTC. This gives the protein CASSNRATGANVLTF.